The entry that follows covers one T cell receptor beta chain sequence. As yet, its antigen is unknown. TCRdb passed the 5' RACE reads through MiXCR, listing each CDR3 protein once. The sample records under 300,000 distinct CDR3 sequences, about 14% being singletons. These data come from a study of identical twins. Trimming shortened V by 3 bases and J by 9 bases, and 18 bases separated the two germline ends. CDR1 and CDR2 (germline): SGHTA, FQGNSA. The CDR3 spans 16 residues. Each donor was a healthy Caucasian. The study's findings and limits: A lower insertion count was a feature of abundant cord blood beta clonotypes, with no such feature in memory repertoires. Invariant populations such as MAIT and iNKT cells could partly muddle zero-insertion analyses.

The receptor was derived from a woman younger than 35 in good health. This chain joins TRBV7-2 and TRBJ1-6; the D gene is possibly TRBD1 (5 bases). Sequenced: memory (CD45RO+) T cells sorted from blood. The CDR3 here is CASSFHGLGRGSPLHF. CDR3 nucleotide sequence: TGTGCCAGCAGCTTTCACGGTTTGGGGAGGGGTTCACCCCTCCACTTT.